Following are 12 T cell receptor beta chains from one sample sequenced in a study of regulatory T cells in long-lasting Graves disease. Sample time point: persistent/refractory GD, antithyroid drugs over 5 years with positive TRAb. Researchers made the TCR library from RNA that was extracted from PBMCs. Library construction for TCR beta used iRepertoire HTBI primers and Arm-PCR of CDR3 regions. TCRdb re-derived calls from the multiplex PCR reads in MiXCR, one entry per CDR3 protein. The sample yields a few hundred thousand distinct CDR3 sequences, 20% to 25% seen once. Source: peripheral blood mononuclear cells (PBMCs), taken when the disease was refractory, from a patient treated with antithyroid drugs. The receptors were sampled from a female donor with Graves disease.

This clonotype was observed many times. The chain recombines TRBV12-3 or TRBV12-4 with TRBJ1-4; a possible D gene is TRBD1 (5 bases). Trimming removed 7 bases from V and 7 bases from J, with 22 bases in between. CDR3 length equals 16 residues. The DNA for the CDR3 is TGTGCCAGCACCCCTGGGTGGGGCAACGGGGGTGAAAAACTGTTTTTT. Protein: CASTPGWGNGGEKLFF.

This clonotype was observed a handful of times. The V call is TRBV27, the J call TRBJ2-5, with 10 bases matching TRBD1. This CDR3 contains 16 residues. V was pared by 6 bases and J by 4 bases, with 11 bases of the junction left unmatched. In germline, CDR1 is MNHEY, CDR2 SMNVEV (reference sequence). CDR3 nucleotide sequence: TGTGCCAGCAGCACCCGGGACAGGGGTCTCGCAGAGACCCAGTACTTC. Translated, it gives CASSTRDRGLAETQYF.

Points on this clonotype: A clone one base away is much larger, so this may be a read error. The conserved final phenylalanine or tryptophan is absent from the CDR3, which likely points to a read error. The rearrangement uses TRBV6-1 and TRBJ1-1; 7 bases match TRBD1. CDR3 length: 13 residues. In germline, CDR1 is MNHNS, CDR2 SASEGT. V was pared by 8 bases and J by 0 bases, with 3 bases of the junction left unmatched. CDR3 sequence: CASPGQMNTEAFS. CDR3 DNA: TGTGCCAGCCCGGGACAGATGAACACTGAAGCTTTCTCT.

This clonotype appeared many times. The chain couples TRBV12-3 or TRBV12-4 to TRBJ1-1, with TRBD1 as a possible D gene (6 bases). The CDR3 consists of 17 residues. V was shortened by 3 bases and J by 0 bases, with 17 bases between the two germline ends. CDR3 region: CASSFGTPRTVNTEAFF. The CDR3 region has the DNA TGTGCCAGCAGTTTTGGGACCCCCCGGACAGTGAACACTGAAGCTTTCTTT.

The CDR3 spells CASSSHGLLPTDTQYF. Written as DNA, the CDR3 is TGTGCCAGCAGTTCCCACGGACTACTCCCCACAGATACGCAGTATTTT. V usage is TRBV28 and J usage is TRBJ2-3; possibly TRBD2 for D (6 bases). The V end was cut by 4 bases, the J end by 2 bases, with 16 bases between. CDR1 and CDR2 (germline): MDHEN, SYDVKM. The CDR3 spans 16 residues.

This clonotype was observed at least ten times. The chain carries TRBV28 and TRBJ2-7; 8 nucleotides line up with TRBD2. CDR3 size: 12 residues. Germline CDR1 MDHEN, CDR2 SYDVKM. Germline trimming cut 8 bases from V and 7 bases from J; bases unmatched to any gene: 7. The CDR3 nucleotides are TGTGCCAGCCAGGCTAGCGGGCGGGAGCAGTACTTC. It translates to CASQASGREQYF. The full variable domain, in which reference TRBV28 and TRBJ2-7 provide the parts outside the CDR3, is DVKVTQSSRYLVKRTGEKVFLECVQDMDHENMFWYRQDPGLGLRLIYFSYDVKMKEKGDIPEGYSVSREKKERFSLILESASTNQTSMYLCASQASGREQYFGPGTRLTVT.

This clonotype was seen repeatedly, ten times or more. The CDR3 sequence: CASRTLAGVKETQYF. CDR3 in DNA: TGTGCCAGCAGGACTCTAGCGGGAGTGAAAGAGACCCAGTACTTC. This chain connects TRBV28 to TRBJ2-5, with 10 nucleotides matching TRBD2. CDR3 length equals 15 residues. CDR1 and CDR2 (germline): MDHEN, SYDVKM. The V gene end was trimmed by 6 bases and the J gene end by 3 bases; junction bases not matched to a gene: 7.

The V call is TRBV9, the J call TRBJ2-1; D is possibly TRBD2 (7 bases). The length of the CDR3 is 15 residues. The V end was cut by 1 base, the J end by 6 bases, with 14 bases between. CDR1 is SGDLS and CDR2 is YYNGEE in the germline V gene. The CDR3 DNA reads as TGTGCCAGCAGCGTACGAGTCGGGGGGCCCAATGAGCAGTTCTTC. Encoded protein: CASSVRVGGPNEQFF.

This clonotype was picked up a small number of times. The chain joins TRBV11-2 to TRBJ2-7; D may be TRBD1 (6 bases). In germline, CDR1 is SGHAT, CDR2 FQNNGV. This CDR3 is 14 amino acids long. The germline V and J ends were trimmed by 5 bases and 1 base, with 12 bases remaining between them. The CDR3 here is CASSANRDSYEQYF. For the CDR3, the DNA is TGTGCCAGCAGCGCGAACAGGGATTCCTACGAGCAGTACTTC.

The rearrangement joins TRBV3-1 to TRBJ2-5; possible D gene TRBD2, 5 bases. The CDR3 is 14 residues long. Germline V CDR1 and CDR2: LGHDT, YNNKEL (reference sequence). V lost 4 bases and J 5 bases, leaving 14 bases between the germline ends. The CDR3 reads CASSRRRQGETQYF. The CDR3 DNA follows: TGTGCCAGCAGCCGACGGAGGCAAGGGGAGACCCAGTACTTC.

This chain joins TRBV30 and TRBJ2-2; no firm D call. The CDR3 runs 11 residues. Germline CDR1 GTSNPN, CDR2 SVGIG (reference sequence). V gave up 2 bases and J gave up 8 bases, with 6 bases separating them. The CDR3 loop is CAWSKLGELFF. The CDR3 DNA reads TGTGCCTGGAGTAAACTGGGGGAGCTGTTTTTT.

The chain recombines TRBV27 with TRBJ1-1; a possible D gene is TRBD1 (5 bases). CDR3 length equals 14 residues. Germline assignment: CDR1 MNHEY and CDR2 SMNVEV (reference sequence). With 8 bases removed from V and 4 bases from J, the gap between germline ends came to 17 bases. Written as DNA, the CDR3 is TGTGCCAGCGGTTCGAGGAGGAGGGGCACTGAAGCTTTCTTT. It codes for CASGSRRRGTEAFF.